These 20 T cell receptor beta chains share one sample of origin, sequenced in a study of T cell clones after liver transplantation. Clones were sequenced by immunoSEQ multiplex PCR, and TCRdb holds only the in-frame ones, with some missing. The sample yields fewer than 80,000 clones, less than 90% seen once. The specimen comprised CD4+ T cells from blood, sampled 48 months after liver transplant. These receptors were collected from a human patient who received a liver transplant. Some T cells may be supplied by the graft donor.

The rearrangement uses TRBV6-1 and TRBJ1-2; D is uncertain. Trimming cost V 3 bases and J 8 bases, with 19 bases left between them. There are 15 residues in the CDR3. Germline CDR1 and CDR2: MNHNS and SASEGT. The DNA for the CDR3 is TGTGCCAGCAGTGACGAAGGACGGACCTTCCAGGGCTACACCTTC. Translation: CASSDEGRTFQGYTF.

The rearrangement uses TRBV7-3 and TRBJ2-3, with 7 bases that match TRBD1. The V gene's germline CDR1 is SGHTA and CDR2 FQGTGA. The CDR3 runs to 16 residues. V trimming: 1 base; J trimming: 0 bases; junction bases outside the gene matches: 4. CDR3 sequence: CASSLNRGLSTDTQYF. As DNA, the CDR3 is TGTGCCAGCAGCTTAAACAGGGGCCTGAGCACAGATACGCAGTATTTT.

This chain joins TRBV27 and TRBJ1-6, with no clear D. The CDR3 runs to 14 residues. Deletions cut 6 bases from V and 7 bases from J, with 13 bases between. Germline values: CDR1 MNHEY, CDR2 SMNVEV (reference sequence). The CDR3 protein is CASRTGSPNSPLHF. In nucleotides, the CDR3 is TGTGCCAGCAGAACCGGGTCCCCGAATTCACCCCTCCACTTT.

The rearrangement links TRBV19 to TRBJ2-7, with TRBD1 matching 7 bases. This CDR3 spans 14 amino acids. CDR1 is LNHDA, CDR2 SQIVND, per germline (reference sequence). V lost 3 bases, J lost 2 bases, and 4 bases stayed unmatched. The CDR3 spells CASSIRDSPYEQYF. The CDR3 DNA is TGTGCCAGTAGTATCCGGGACAGTCCCTACGAGCAGTACTTC. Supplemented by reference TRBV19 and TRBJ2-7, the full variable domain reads DGGITQSPKYLFRKEGQNVTLSCEQNLNHDAMYWYRQDPGQGLRLIYYSQIVNDFQKGDIAEGYSVSREKKESFPLTVTSAQKNPTAFYLCASSIRDSPYEQYFGPGTRLTVT.

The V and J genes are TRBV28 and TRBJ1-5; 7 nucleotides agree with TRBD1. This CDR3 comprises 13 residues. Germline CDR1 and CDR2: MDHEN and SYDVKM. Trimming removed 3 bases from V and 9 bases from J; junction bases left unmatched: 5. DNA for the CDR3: TGTGCCAGCAGTTTCAGGGGGGATGGGCCCCAGCATTTT. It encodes CASSFRGDGPQHF.

CDR3 sequence reads: CASSGAGRAQPQHF. CDR3 DNA sequence: TGTGCCAGCAGCGGCGCCGGGAGGGCTCAGCCCCAGCATTTT. J is TRBJ1-5 and V is TRBV9; D not resolved. V was pared by 3 bases and J by 6 bases, with 13 bases between. The CDR3 spans 14 residues. The V gene's germline CDR1 is SGDLS and CDR2 YYNGEE.

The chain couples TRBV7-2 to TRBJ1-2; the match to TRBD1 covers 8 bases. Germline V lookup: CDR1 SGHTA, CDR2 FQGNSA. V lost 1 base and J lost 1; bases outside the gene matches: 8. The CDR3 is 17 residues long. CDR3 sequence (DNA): TGTGCCAGCAGCTTAGGGGGAACAGGGGGTAGTAACTATGGCTACACCTTC. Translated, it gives CASSLGGTGGSNYGYTF.

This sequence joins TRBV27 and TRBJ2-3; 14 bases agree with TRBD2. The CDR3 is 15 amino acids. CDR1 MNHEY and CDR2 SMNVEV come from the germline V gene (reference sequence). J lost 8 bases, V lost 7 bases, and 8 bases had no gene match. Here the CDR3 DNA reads TGTGCCAGCACCCCGGGACTAGCGGGAGTAGGTACGCAGTATTTT. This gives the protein CASTPGLAGVGTQYF.

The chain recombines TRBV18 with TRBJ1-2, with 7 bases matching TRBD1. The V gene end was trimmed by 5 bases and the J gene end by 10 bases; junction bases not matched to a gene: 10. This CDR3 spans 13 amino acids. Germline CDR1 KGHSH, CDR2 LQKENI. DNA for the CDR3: TGTGCCAGCTCAGAAGAGACAGGGCGTCACTACACCTTC. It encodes CASSEETGRHYTF. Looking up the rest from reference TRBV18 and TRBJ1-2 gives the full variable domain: NAGVMQNPRHLVRRRGQEARLRCSPMKGHSHVYWYRQLPEEGLKFMVYLQKENIIDESGMPKERFSAEFPKEGPSILRIQQVVRGDSAAYFCASSEETGRHYTFGSGTRLTVV.

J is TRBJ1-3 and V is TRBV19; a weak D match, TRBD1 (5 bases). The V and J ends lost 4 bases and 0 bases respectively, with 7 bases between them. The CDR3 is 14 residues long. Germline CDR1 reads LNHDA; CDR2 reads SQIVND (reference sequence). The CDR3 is CASSSTGSGNTIYF. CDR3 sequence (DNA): TGTGCCAGTAGTAGCACAGGCTCTGGAAACACCATATATTTT.

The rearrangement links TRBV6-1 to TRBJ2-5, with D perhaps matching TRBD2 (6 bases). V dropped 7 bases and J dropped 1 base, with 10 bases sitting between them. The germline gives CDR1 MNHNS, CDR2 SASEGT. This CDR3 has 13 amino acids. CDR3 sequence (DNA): TGTGCCAGCATGCGGGGACGCCAAGAGACCCAGTACTTC. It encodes CASMRGRQETQYF.

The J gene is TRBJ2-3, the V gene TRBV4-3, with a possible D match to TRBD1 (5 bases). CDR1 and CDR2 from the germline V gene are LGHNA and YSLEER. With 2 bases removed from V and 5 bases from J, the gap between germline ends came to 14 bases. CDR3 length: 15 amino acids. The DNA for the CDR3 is TGCGCCAGCAGCCAATTCTCAGGGTGGGAAGATACGCAGTATTTT. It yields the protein CASSQFSGWEDTQYF.

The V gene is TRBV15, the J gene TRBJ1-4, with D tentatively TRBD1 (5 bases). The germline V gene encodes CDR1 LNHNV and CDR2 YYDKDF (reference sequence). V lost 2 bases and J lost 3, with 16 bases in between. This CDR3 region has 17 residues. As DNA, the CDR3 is TGTGCCACCAGCAGAAAACGGGACGGGGTCGCTAATGAAAAACTGTTTTTT. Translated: CATSRKRDGVANEKLFF.

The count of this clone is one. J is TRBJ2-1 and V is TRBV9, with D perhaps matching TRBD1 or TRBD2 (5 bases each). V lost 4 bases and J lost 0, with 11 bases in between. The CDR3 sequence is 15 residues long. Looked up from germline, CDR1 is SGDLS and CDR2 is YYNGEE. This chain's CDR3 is CASSPRDRSYNEQFF. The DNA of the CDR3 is TGTGCCAGCAGCCCCAGGGACCGCTCCTACAATGAGCAGTTCTTC.

The CDR3 DNA sequence: TGTGCCAGCAGCCAAGATACCGCCGTCCGGGAGCTGTTTTTT. Translation gives CASSQDTAVRELFF. The rearrangement uses TRBV4-2 and TRBJ2-2; D unclear. The V gene's germline CDR1 is LGHNA and CDR2 YNFKEQ. This CDR3 has 14 amino acids. The germline V and J ends were trimmed by 0 bases and 9 bases, with 11 bases remaining between them.

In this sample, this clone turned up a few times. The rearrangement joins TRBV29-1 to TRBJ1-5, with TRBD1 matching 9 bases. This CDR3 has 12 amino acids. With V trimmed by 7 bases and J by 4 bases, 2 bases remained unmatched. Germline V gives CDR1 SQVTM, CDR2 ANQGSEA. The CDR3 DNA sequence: TGCAGCGCCGGACAGGGGAATCAGCCCCAGCATTTT. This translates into CSAGQGNQPQHF.

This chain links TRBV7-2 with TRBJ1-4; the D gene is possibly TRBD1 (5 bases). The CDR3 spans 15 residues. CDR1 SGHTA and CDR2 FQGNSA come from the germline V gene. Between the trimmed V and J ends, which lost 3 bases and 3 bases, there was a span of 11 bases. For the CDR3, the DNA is TGTGCCAGCAGCTTTCAGGGTTCGGCTAATGAAAAACTGTTTTTT. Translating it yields CASSFQGSANEKLFF.

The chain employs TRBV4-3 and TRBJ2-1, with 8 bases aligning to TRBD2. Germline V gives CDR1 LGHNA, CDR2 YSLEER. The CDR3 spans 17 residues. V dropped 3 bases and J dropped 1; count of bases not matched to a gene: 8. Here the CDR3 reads CASSHLYQRGSYNEQFF. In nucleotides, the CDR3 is TGCGCCAGCAGCCACCTTTACCAGCGGGGGTCCTACAATGAGCAGTTCTTC.

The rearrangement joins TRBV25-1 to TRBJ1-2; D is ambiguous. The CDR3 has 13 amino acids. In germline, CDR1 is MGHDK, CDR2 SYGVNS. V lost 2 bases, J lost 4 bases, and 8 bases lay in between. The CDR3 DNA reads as TGTGCCAGCAGTGAAGACGGACGCTATGGCTACACCTTC. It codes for CASSEDGRYGYTF.

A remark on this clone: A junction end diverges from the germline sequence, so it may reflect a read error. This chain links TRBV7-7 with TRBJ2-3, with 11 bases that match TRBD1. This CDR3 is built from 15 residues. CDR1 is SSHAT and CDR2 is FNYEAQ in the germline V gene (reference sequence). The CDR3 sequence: CASSLLGTGGDTQYF. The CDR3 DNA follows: TGTGCTAGCAGCTTACTCGGGACAGGGGGAGATACGCAGTATTTT.